This T cell receptor (beta chain) was captured by sequencing in a study of blood T cell repertoires in COVID-19. Study information: The cDNA or gDNA used as material had been derived from T cells, B-cell-depleted T cells, or PBMCs.

Clones were sequenced by immunoSEQ multiplex PCR, and TCRdb holds only the in-frame ones, with some missing. The table includes more than 300,000 clones, about 83% detected once. Sequencing was carried out using peripheral blood. This receptor was taken from a woman aged 45-65 years with acute or convalescent COVID-19.

The DNA for the CDR3 is TGCGCCAGCAGCTCTACCCCGACAGGGAGCGTTCAGGGGCATGGCTACACCTTC. Amino acids: CASSSTPTGSVQGHGYTF. The chain joins TRBV5-1 to TRBJ1-2, with 7 bases that match TRBD1. V lost 3 bases to trimming and J lost 6 bases; unmatched junction nucleotides: 20. The CDR3 length is 18 residues. Germline-derived CDR1 and CDR2 are SGHRS and YFSETQ.